The 8 T cell receptor beta chains given below trace back to one sample, sequenced in a study of immune characterization of retroperitoneal liposarcoma. One entry per CDR3 protein results from TCRdb running MiXCR on the PCR reads. The data contain 2,500 to 3,000 distinct CDR3 sequences, around 46% of them singletons. Sequenced: tumor tissue. These receptors came from a male donor with retroperitoneal liposarcoma.

J is TRBJ2-7 and V is TRBV27, with 10 bases that match TRBD2. V shed 6 bases and J 0 bases; nucleotides not matched to a gene: 5. CDR3 length: 15 amino acids. CDR1 and CDR2 from the germline V gene are MNHEY and SMNVEV (reference sequence). CDR3 in amino acids: CASSPSSGSSYEQYF. In nucleotides, the CDR3 is TGTGCCAGCAGCCCATCTAGCGGGAGCTCCTACGAGCAGTACTTC.

This clonotype has only a few counts. V and J are TRBV9 and TRBJ2-7; D is ambiguous. The CDR3 is 13 amino acids. Germline V lookup: CDR1 SGDLS, CDR2 YYNGEE. Trimming left V 3 bases short and J 5 bases short, with 12 bases between. CDR3 sequence reads: CASSGLVVNEQYF. The CDR3 nucleotides are TGTGCCAGCAGCGGGCTAGTCGTCAACGAGCAGTACTTC.

CDR3 amino acids: CARGQGHSYEQYF. CDR3 DNA: TGTGCCAGGGGACAGGGTCACTCCTACGAGCAGTACTTC. The J gene is TRBJ2-7, the V gene TRBV6-6, with TRBD1 identical over 9 bases. Unmatched junction bases numbered 3, after V lost 9 bases and J lost 0 bases. The CDR3 has 13 amino acids. Germline CDR1 is MNHNY and CDR2 is SVGAGI (reference sequence).

Comments on this clonotype: A clone one base away is much larger, so this may be a read error. This chain links TRBV11-3 with TRBJ2-5; D gene uncertain. The assigned J gene may be wrong: the sequence end matches TRBJ2-7 better. From germline, CDR1 is SGHNT and CDR2 YENEEA. The CDR3 sequence is 12 residues long. CDR3 region: CASSLWPYEQYF. CDR3 nucleotides: TGTGCCAGCAGCTTATGGCCTTACGAGCAGTACTTC.

V is TRBV10-1 and J is TRBJ2-3, with D maybe TRBD2 (5 bases). CDR1 and CDR2 from the germline V gene are WNHNN and SYGVQD (reference sequence). With 0 bases removed from V and 1 base from J, the gap between germline ends came to 5 bases. This CDR3 has 14 residues. CDR3 sequence reads: CASSESEGTDTQYF. In nucleotides, the CDR3 is TGCGCCAGCAGTGAGTCGGAGGGCACAGATACGCAGTATTTT.

This clonotype is judged medium-sized. The chain carries TRBV7-8 and TRBJ2-1; TRBD2 matches at 8 bases. Unmatched junction bases numbered 13, after V lost 5 bases and J lost 13 bases. Germline loops: CDR1 SGHVS, CDR2 FQNEAQ. The CDR3 has 14 residues. In DNA form, the CDR3 reads TGTGCCAGCAGCACAAGCGGGAGAGGAGAGACCCAGTTCTTC. Amino acids: CASSTSGRGETQFF.

The CDR3 region is CASSFIGGLSSYNEQYF. The CDR3 DNA is TGTGCCAGCAGCTTCATTGGAGGGCTGAGCTCCTACAATGAGCAGTACTTC. The V call is TRBV5-6, the J call TRBJ2-1; tentatively, D is TRBD2 (6 bases). The DNA end lines up better with TRBJ2-7; the J call may be wrong. Germline CDR1 reads SGHDT; CDR2 reads YYEEEE. This CDR3 region has 17 residues.

The rearrangement links TRBV7-6 to TRBJ2-1; 8 bases are a match to TRBD2. CDR3 length: 17 residues. The V gene end was trimmed by 4 bases and the J gene end by 8 bases; junction bases not matched to a gene: 16. CDR1 SGHVS and CDR2 FNYEAQ come from the germline V gene. In nucleotides, the CDR3 is TGTGCCAGCAGCTACTCCGGGGTTAGCGGGGCGGTTCATGAGCAGTTCTTC. Protein product: CASSYSGVSGAVHEQFF.